The 30 T cell receptor beta chains presented below share a single source sample, sequenced in a study of cytomegalovirus exposure and HLA in healthy donors. The PCR contained 60 Vbeta and 13 Jbeta primers. Generated by immunoSEQ multiplex PCR, the TCRdb table keeps only in-frame clones and is missing some. The sample shows 150,000 to 200,000 clones, about four fifths of them seen only once. Input material: PBMCs. The receptors were gathered from a woman aged 45-65 years in good health and CMV-seropositive.

Points on this clone: The CDR3 does not close with the conserved phenylalanine or tryptophan, likely indicating a read error. The rearrangement uses TRBV6-1 and TRBJ1-5, with no clear D. Per germline, CDR1 MNHNS and CDR2 SASEGT. V lost 1 base and J lost 3, with 7 bases in between. The CDR3 is made up of 14 amino acids. CDR3 region: CASSEGTVNQPQHS. CDR3 DNA sequence: TGTGCCAGCAGTGAAGGTACAGTCAATCAGCCCCAGCATTCT.

The gene calls are TRBV19 and TRBJ1-3; 8 positions match TRBD1. The V segment lost 4 bases and the J segment 4 bases; nucleotides outside the gene matches: 6. The CDR3 sequence is 15 residues long. Germline V CDR1 and CDR2: LNHDA, SQIVND (reference sequence). For the CDR3, the DNA is TGTGCCAGTAGTACTGGACAGGGATCAGGAAACACCATATATTTT. As protein: CASSTGQGSGNTIYF. Drawing the rest from reference TRBV19 and TRBJ1-3, the complete variable domain is DGGITQSPKYLFRKEGQNVTLSCEQNLNHDAMYWYRQDPGQGLRLIYYSQIVNDFQKGDIAEGYSVSREKKESFPLTVTSAQKNPTAFYLCASSTGQGSGNTIYFGEGSWLTVV.

The chain has TRBV7-2 and TRBJ1-2; D is unresolved. The V and J ends lost 5 bases and 4 bases respectively, with 11 bases between them. Germline V CDR1 and CDR2: SGHTA, FQGNSA. This CDR3 has 13 residues. CDR3 sequence: CASSDLLSYGYTF. The CDR3 bases are TGTGCCAGCAGCGACCTACTATCCTATGGCTACACCTTC.

J is TRBJ2-1 and V is TRBV4-3, with a tentative D call TRBD2 (6 bases). V was trimmed by 0 bases and J by 4 bases, leaving 16 bases between them. CDR3 length equals 17 residues. Per the germline V gene, CDR1 is LGHNA and CDR2 is YSLEER. The CDR3 protein is CASSQDLGGTPYNEQFF. The CDR3 DNA sequence: TGCGCCAGCAGCCAAGATCTCGGCGGGACCCCGTACAATGAGCAGTTCTTC.

This clone appeared once. V and J are TRBV7-9 and TRBJ2-5; 7 bases line up with TRBD2. J lost 13 bases, V lost 0 bases, and 11 bases had no gene match. The length of the CDR3 is 14 residues. Germline CDR1 is SEHNR and CDR2 is FQNEAQ (reference sequence). The CDR3 spells CASSLAGDYPPLYF. Written as DNA, the CDR3 is TGTGCCAGCAGCTTAGCCGGGGACTATCCCCCCTTGTACTTC.

The chain has TRBV28 and TRBJ2-7, with 8 positions matching TRBD2. Germline CDR1 and CDR2: MDHEN and SYDVKM. The CDR3 loop spans 16 amino acids. The V and J ends lost 3 bases and 0 bases, in that order; junction bases with no gene match: 7. CDR3 residues: CASSLGVSGSSYEQYF. The CDR3 coding sequence is TGTGCCAGCAGTTTGGGTGTGAGCGGGAGCTCCTACGAGCAGTACTTC.

The chain uses TRBV30 and TRBJ2-7; tentative D call: TRBD1 (6 bases). V lost 4 bases, J lost 2 bases, and 12 bases lay in between. CDR3 length: 13 residues. Germline CDR1 is GTSNPN and CDR2 is SVGIG (reference sequence). The CDR3 DNA reads TGTGCCTGGACTGGCAGGGGAGCCTACGAGCAGTACTTC. This sequence encodes CAWTGRGAYEQYF.

The V gene is TRBV2, the J gene TRBJ1-2; no clear D. Trimming stripped 7 bases from V and 8 bases from J, with 26 bases between. CDR1 and CDR2 (germline): SNHLY, FYNNEI. This CDR3 is 16 amino acids long. DNA for the CDR3: TGTGCCAGCAACCTAGCCCCCGTTTCTCGGGCGGAGGGCTACACCTTC. It codes for CASNLAPVSRAEGYTF.

V gene TRBV7-9 combines with J gene TRBJ2-7, with a tentative D call TRBD1 (6 bases). Per the germline V gene, CDR1 is SEHNR and CDR2 is FQNEAQ (reference sequence). This CDR3 spans 14 amino acids. V was clipped by 1 base and J by 8 bases, with 15 bases between them. The DNA for the CDR3 is TGTGCCAGCAGCTTAGACGGACAGAGTGTGAAGCAGTACTTC. Translating it yields CASSLDGQSVKQYF.

This chain links TRBV5-1 with TRBJ2-5; 11 bases match TRBD2. The CDR3 has 16 amino acids. The J segment lost 2 bases and the V segment lost 0 bases, leaving 3 bases of the junction unmatched. The germline V gene encodes CDR1 SGHRS and CDR2 YFSETQ. The CDR3 sequence is CASSLEPSGGQETQYF. CDR3 in DNA: TGCGCCAGCAGCTTGGAGCCTAGCGGGGGGCAAGAGACCCAGTACTTC.

The chain is built from TRBV6-5 and TRBJ2-7; D unresolved. The germline V and J ends were trimmed by 0 bases and 7 bases, with 10 bases remaining between them. The CDR3 runs 13 residues. Germline V CDR1 and CDR2: MNHEY, SVGAGI. CDR3 bases: TGTGCCAGCAGTTACTCCTACGATGTGGAGCAGTACTTC. Its protein is CASSYSYDVEQYF.

This clone was recorded a few times. The chain is built from TRBV13 and TRBJ1-1; perhaps TRBD1 as D (6 bases). This CDR3 spans 14 amino acids. V lost 6 bases to trimming and J lost 7 bases, with 18 bases between them. CDR1 and CDR2 from the germline V gene are PRHDT and FYEKMQ (reference sequence). This CDR3 is CASSMGARSDEAFF. In nucleotides, the CDR3 is TGTGCCAGCAGTATGGGGGCCCGTTCCGATGAAGCTTTCTTT.

About this clone itself: At one end the junction does not follow the germline gene, possibly because of a read error. This chain links TRBV7-7 with TRBJ2-3, with 7 bases identical to TRBD2. From germline, CDR1 is SSHAT and CDR2 FNYEAQ (reference sequence). The length of the CDR3 is 15 residues. The CDR3 DNA reads as TGTGCTAGCAGCTTAGCAGGCAGGGAGGGGGATACGCAGTATTTT. As protein: CASSLAGREGDTQYF.

The chain employs TRBV5-1 and TRBJ2-3; 12 nucleotides agree with TRBD2. This CDR3 contains 19 residues. Trimming at V came to 0 bases and at J to 1 base, leaving 9 bases not matched to a gene. From germline, CDR1 is SGHRS and CDR2 YFSETQ. This chain's CDR3 is CASSLAGTSGQVGTDTQYF. CDR3 coding DNA: TGCGCCAGCAGCTTGGCCGGGACTAGCGGGCAAGTTGGCACAGATACGCAGTATTTT.

This chain links TRBV27 with TRBJ1-2, with 7 bases that match TRBD1. Germline CDR1 reads MNHEY; CDR2 reads SMNVEV (reference sequence). This CDR3 spans 11 amino acids. The V segment lost 10 bases and the J segment 4 bases; nucleotides outside the gene matches: 3. DNA of the CDR3: TGTGCCACCGGGACAGCCTATGGCTACACCTTC. Protein: CATGTAYGYTF.

The chain carries TRBV2 and TRBJ2-7; 7 positions agree with TRBD2. The CDR3 spans 12 residues. Germline V gives CDR1 SNHLY, CDR2 FYNNEI. Trimming removed 11 bases from V and 2 bases from J; junction bases left unmatched: 6. The CDR3 spells CASSGDAYEQYF. The CDR3 DNA follows: TGTGCCTCAAGCGGGGACGCCTACGAGCAGTACTTC.

Concerning this clone: Germline and junction disagree at one end, which may indicate a read error. This chain links TRBV7-9 with TRBJ1-5; 7 nucleotides match TRBD1. CDR1 is SEHNR, CDR2 FQNEAQ, per germline (reference sequence). This CDR3 has 15 amino acids. The CDR3 here is CSSSLGDSVNQPQHF. Here the CDR3 DNA reads TGTTCCAGCAGCCTAGGGGACAGTGTCAATCAGCCCCAGCATTTT.

The V and J genes are TRBV18 and TRBJ2-2, with a tentative D call TRBD1 (5 bases). Germline V gene sequence: CDR1 KGHSH, CDR2 LQKENI. The CDR3 contains 13 residues. V was shortened by 8 bases and J by 6 bases, with 13 bases between the two germline ends. CDR3 sequence: CASTRAAAGELFF. CDR3 in DNA: TGTGCCAGCACCAGGGCCGCGGCCGGGGAGCTGTTTTTT.

Regarding this clone: A read error may account for a junction end that differs from germline. V usage is TRBV7-7 and J usage is TRBJ2-1; the match to TRBD2 covers 11 bases. CDR1 SSHAT and CDR2 FNYEAQ come from the germline V gene (reference sequence). CDR3 length equals 14 residues. CDR3 sequence (DNA): TGTGCTAGCAGCGTTAGCGGGGGGGCCGCTGAGCAGTTCTTC. Encoded protein: CASSVSGGAAEQFF.

J is TRBJ2-2 and V is TRBV5-1; D possibly corresponds to TRBD1 (5 bases). Trimming took off 3 bases at V and 5 bases at J, with 11 bases between the two ends. In germline, CDR1 is SGHRS, CDR2 YFSETQ. The CDR3 consists of 14 residues. The CDR3 sequence is CASSSMRQTGELFF. DNA for the CDR3: TGCGCCAGCAGCTCGATGAGACAGACCGGGGAGCTGTTTTTT.

The genes are TRBV5-4 and TRBJ2-1; 9 bases fit TRBD2. After removal of 1 base from V and 5 bases from J, the junction contained 10 bases not matched to a gene. Per germline, CDR1 SGHNT and CDR2 YYREEE (reference sequence). The CDR3 extends over 17 amino acids. In DNA form, the CDR3 reads TGTGCCAGCAGCTTGCGGGTAGCGGGGGCCCGGGACAATGAGCAGTTCTTC. The encoded protein is CASSLRVAGARDNEQFF.

The chain employs TRBV6-6 and TRBJ2-1, with 12 bases matching TRBD2. This CDR3 contains 15 residues. V dropped 6 bases and J dropped 7; count of bases not matched to a gene: 7. The V gene's germline CDR1 is MNHNY and CDR2 SVGAGI (reference sequence). This chain's CDR3 is CASSVLAGGGNEQFF. In DNA, the CDR3 is TGTGCCAGCAGCGTCCTAGCGGGGGGGGGAAATGAGCAGTTCTTC.

This chain connects TRBV11-2 to TRBJ2-2, with 8 bases aligning to TRBD2. Unmatched junction bases numbered 13, after V lost 5 bases and J lost 5 bases. The CDR3 is made up of 17 amino acids. Germline CDR1 reads SGHAT; CDR2 reads FQNNGV. CDR3 protein: CASSPHPGLGRTGELFF. DNA for the CDR3: TGTGCCAGCAGCCCGCACCCGGGACTAGGTCGTACCGGGGAGCTGTTTTTT. The full variable domain, in which reference TRBV11-2 and TRBJ2-2 provide the parts outside the CDR3, is EAGVAQSPRYKIIEKRQSVAFWCNPISGHATLYWYQQILGQGPKLLIQFQNNGVVDDSQLPKDRFSAERLKGVDSTLKIQPAKLEDSAVYLCASSPHPGLGRTGELFFGEGSRLTVL.

This clone was detected once. The DNA of the CDR3 is TGTGCCAGCAGCTTAGGCCAGACAGGCCGGACGAACACTGAAGCTTTCTTT. Translating gives CASSLGQTGRTNTEAFF. The rearrangement uses TRBV7-2 and TRBJ1-1, with a weak D call TRBD1 (6 bases). The CDR3 covers 17 residues. Germline CDR1 and CDR2: SGHTA and FQGNSA. V was cut by 1 base and J by 1 base, with 16 bases left in between.

In its sample, this clone was seen many times. The chain uses TRBV10-1 and TRBJ1-1, with D hard to call. CDR3 length equals 13 residues. Germline V gene sequence: CDR1 WNHNN, CDR2 SYGVQD (reference sequence). V was cut by 5 bases and J by 0 bases, with 7 bases left in between. The CDR3 DNA is TGCGCCAGCAGTTCCGGTATGAACACTGAAGCTTTCTTT. This sequence encodes CASSSGMNTEAFF.

The V and J genes are TRBV10-3 and TRBJ2-7; a possible D gene is TRBD1 (5 bases). This CDR3 has 12 amino acids. Per the germline V gene, CDR1 is ENHRY and CDR2 is SYGVKD. Trimming removed 4 bases from V and 3 bases from J, with 7 bases in between. The CDR3 DNA is TGTGCCATCAGTGGACAGAACTACGAGCAGTACTTC. Protein product: CAISGQNYEQYF.

CDR3: CASSASSGGMNEQYF. The CDR3 DNA follows: TGCGCCAGCAGCGCCTCTAGCGGGGGGATGAACGAGCAGTACTTC. This sequence joins TRBV5-1 and TRBJ2-7, with 11 bases matching TRBD2. The V and J ends lost 4 bases and 5 bases, in that order; junction bases with no gene match: 8. Germline V CDR1 and CDR2: SGHRS, YFSETQ. The CDR3 has 15 residues.

This chain uses TRBV10-3 with TRBJ2-5; weak D call: TRBD1 (5 bases). This CDR3 is 15 amino acids long. V lost 3 bases and J 5 bases, leaving 16 bases between the germline ends. Germline-derived CDR1 and CDR2 are ENHRY and SYGVKD. Here the CDR3 reads CAISDSVGAGETQYF. CDR3 nucleotide sequence: TGTGCCATCAGTGATAGTGTAGGGGCCGGGGAGACCCAGTACTTC.

This clone was picked up a small number of times. The V and J genes are TRBV6-1 and TRBJ1-5; TRBD1 aligns across 8 bases. The V gene's germline CDR1 is MNHNS and CDR2 SASEGT. The CDR3 loop spans 14 amino acids. The V segment lost 7 bases and the J segment 3 bases; nucleotides outside the gene matches: 5. Here the CDR3 DNA reads TGTGCCAGCAAAGAGGGACAGGTCAATCAGCCCCAGCATTTT. Protein: CASKEGQVNQPQHF.

The table lists this clone with a count of one. This chain links TRBV7-2 with TRBJ2-5; tentative D call: TRBD1 (5 bases). Trimming removed 2 bases at V and 3 bases at J, with 7 bases between. The CDR3 spans 13 residues. The germline CDR1 and CDR2 sequences are SGHTA and FQGNSA. CDR3: CASSLSREETQYF. In nucleotides, the CDR3 is TGTGCCAGCAGCTTATCCAGGGAAGAGACCCAGTACTTC. Based on the CDR3 plus reference TRBV7-2 and TRBJ2-5, the full variable domain is GAGVSQSPSNKVTEKGKDVELRCDPISGHTALYWYRQSLGQGLEFLIYFQGNSAPDKSGLPSDRFSAERTGGSVSTLTIQRTQQEDSAVYLCASSLSREETQYFGPGTRLLVL.